What follows are 3 T cell receptor beta chains derived from one specimen sequenced in a study of blood T cell repertoires in COVID-19. Measured with immunoSEQ multiplex PCR; TCRdb has only the in-frame clones, and not every one. The sample records around 240,000 clones, around 89% being singletons. The sequencing input was PBMCs or T cells enriched from blood (not recorded which). The source is a man aged 50 to 60 who had been exposed to COVID-19.

In nucleotides, the CDR3 is TGTGCCAGCAGCCCCAGGTATGAGCAGTTCTTC. It codes for CASSPRYEQFF. The J gene is TRBJ2-1, the V gene TRBV28; D not certain. The CDR3 totals 11 residues. V shed 6 bases and J shed 8 bases, with 8 bases lying between them. Germline lookup yields CDR1 MDHEN and CDR2 SYDVKM. The whole variable domain, filled in from reference TRBV28 and TRBJ2-1, reads DVKVTQSSRYLVKRTGEKVFLECVQDMDHENMFWYRQDPGLGLRLIYFSYDVKMKEKGDIPEGYSVSREKKERFSLILESASTNQTSMYLCASSPRYEQFFGPGTRLTVL.

This rearrangement joins TRBV7-3 to TRBJ1-1, with D possibly being TRBD1 (5 bases). The CDR3 covers 13 residues. Germline V gene sequence: CDR1 SGHTA, CDR2 FQGTGA. Trimming removed 3 bases from V and 5 bases from J, with 10 bases in between. The CDR3: CASSFRGVTEAFF. The CDR3 DNA reads as TGTGCCAGCAGCTTTAGGGGCGTAACTGAAGCTTTCTTT. Together with reference TRBV7-3 and TRBJ1-1, the CDR3 gives the full variable domain: GAGVSQTPSNKVTEKGKYVELRCDPISGHTALYWYRQSLGQGPEFLIYFQGTGAADDSGLPNDRFFAVRPEGSVSTLKIQRTERGDSAVYLCASSFRGVTEAFFGQGTRLTVV.

The rearrangement uses TRBV28 and TRBJ1-2; D ambiguous. Germline CDR1 and CDR2: MDHEN and SYDVKM. The germline V and J ends were trimmed by 7 bases and 4 bases, with 19 bases remaining between them. The length of the CDR3 is 15 residues. The CDR3 coding sequence is TGTGCCAGCAAAGTTTATGCTCGAGGGAGCTATGGCTACACCTTC. This gives the protein CASKVYARGSYGYTF.